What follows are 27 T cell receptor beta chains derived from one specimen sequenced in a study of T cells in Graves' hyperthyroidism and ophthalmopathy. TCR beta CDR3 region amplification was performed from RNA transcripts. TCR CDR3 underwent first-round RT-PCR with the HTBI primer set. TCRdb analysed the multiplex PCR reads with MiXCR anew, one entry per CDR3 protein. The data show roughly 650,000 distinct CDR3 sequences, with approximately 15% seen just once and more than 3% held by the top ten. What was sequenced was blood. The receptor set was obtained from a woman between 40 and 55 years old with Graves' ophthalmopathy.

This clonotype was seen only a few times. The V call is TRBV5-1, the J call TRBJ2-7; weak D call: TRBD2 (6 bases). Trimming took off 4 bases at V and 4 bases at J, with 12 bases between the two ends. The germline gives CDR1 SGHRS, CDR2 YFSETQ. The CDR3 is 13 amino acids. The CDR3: CASSGGAGYEQYF. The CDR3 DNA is TGCGCCAGCAGCGGCGGGGCCGGTTACGAGCAGTACTTC.

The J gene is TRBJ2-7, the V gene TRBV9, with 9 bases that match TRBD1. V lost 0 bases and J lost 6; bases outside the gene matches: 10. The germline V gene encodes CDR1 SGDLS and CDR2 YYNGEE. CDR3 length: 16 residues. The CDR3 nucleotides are TGTGCCAGCAGCGTAGGTACAGGGGGCGATGTGACCGAGCAGTACTTC. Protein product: CASSVGTGGDVTEQYF.

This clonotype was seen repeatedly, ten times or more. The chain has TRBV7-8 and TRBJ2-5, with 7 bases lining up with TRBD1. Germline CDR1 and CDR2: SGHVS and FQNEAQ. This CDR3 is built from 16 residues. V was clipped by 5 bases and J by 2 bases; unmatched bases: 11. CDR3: CASSPAAGTAQETQYF. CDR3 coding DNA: TGTGCCAGCAGCCCCGCAGCCGGGACAGCGCAAGAGACCCAGTACTTC.

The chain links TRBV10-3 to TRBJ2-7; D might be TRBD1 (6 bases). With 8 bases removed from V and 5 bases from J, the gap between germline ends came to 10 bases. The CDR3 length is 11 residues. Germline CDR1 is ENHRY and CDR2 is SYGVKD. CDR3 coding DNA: TGTGCCATCCAACAGGGTGACGAGCAGTACTTC. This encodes CAIQQGDEQYF.

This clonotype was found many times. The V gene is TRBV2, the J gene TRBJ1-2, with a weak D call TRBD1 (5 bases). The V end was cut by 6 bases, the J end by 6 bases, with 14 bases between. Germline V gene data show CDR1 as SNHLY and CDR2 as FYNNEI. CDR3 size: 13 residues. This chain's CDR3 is CASSVQGFDGYTF. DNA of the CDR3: TGTGCCAGCAGCGTCCAGGGTTTCGATGGCTACACCTTC.

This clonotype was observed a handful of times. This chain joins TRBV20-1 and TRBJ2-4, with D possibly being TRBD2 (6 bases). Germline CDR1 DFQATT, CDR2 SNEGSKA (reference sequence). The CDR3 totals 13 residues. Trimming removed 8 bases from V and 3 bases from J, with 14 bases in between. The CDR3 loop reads CSLPSEIKNIQYF. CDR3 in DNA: TGCAGTCTACCTAGCGAGATCAAAAACATTCAGTACTTC.

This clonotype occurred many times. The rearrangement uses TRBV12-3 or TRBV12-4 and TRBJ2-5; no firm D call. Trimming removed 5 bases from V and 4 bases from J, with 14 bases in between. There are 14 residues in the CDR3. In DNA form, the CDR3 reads TGTGCCAGCAGTACCTGGACCCGCCGAGAGACCCAGTACTTC. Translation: CASSTWTRRETQYF.

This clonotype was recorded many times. The CDR3 here is CASSLAQERFMTDTQYF. The CDR3 nucleotides read TGCGCCAGCAGCTTGGCCCAGGAGAGATTCATGACAGATACGCAGTATTTT. V usage is TRBV5-1 and J usage is TRBJ2-3; no firm D call. Germline V gene data show CDR1 as SGHRS and CDR2 as YFSETQ. There are 17 residues in the CDR3. V was cut by 0 bases and J by 3 bases, with 17 bases left in between.

This chain's CDR3 is CASSDVNQPNQPQHF. CDR3 DNA: TGTGCCAGCAGTGACGTTAACCAACCTAATCAGCCCCAGCATTTT. The chain uses TRBV25-1 and TRBJ1-5, with unresolved D. CDR1 and CDR2 (germline): MGHDK, SYGVNS. The V and J ends lost 3 bases and 4 bases respectively, with 13 bases between them. This CDR3 has 15 amino acids.

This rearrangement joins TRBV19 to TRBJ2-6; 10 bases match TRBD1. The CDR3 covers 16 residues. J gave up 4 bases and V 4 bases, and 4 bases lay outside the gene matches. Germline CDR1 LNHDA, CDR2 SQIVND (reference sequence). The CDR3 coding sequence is TGTGCCAGTAGTAGACAGGGGGCGGGGGGGGCCAACGTCCTGACTTTC. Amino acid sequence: CASSRQGAGGANVLTF.

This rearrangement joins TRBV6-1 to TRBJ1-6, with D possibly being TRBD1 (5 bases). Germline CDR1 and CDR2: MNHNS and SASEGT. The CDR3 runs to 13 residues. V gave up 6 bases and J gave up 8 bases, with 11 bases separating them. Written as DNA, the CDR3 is TGTGCCAGCAGCCCTGTACAGGATTCACCCCTCCACTTT. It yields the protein CASSPVQDSPLHF.

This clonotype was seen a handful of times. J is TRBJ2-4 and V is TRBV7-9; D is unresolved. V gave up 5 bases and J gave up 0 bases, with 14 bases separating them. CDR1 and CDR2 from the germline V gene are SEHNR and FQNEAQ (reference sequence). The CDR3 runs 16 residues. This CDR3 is CASSGNWVLAKNIQYF. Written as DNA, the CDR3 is TGTGCCAGCAGCGGCAATTGGGTTCTAGCCAAAAACATTCAGTACTTC.

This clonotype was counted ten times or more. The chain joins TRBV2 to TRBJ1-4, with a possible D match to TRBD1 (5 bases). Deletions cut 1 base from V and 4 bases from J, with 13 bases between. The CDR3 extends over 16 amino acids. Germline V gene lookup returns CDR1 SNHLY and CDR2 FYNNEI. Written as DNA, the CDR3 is TGTGCCAGCAGTGAAGAAGGGGCAGGAAATAATGAAAAACTGTTTTTT. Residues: CASSEEGAGNNEKLFF. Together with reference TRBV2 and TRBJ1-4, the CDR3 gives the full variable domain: EPEVTQTPSHQVTQMGQEVILRCVPISNHLYFYWYRQILGQKVEFLVSFYNNEISEKSEIFDDQFSVERPDGSNFTLKIRSTKLEDSAMYFCASSEEGAGNNEKLFFGSGTQLSVL.

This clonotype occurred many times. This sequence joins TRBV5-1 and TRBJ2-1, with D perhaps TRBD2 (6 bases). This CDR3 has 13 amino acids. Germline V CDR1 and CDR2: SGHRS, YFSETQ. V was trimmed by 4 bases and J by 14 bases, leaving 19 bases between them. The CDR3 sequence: CASSPQDVGEEFF. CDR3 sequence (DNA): TGCGCCAGCAGCCCCCAGGACGTAGGGGAGGAGTTCTTC.

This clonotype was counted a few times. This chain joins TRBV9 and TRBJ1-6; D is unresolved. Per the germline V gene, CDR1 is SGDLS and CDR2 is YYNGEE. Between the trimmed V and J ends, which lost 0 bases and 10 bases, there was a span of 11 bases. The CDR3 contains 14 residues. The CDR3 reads CASSVGWGNSPLHF. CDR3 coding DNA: TGTGCCAGCAGCGTAGGGTGGGGAAACTCACCCCTCCACTTT.

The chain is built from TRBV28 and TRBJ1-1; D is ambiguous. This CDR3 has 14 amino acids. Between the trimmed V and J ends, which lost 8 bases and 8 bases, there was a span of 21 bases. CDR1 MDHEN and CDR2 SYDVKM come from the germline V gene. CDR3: CASSRGRELSEAFF. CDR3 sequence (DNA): TGTGCCAGCTCTCGAGGGAGGGAGCTTTCAGAAGCTTTCTTT.

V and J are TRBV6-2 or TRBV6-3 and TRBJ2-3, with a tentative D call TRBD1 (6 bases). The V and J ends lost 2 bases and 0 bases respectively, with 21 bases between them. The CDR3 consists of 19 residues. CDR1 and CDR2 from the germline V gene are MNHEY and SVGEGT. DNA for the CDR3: TGTGCCAGCAGTTACGGGCCCAGGGGCCCTGAATCTAGCACAGATACGCAGTATTTT. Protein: CASSYGPRGPESSTDTQYF.

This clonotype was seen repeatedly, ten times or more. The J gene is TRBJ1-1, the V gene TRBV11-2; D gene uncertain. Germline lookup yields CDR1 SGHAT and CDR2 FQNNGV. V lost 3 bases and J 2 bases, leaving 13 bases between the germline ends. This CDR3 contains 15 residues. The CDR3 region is CASSFGVVRNTEAFF. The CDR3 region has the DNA TGTGCCAGCAGCTTTGGGGTCGTCCGAAACACTGAAGCTTTCTTT. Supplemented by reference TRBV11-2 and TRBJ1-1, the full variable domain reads EAGVAQSPRYKIIEKRQSVAFWCNPISGHATLYWYQQILGQGPKLLIQFQNNGVVDDSQLPKDRFSAERLKGVDSTLKIQPAKLEDSAVYLCASSFGVVRNTEAFFGQGTRLTVV.

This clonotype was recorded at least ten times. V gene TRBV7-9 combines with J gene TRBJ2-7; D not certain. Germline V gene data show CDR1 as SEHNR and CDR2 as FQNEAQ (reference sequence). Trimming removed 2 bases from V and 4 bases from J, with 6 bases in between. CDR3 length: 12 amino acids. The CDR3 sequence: CASSLSGYEQYF. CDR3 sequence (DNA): TGTGCCAGCAGCTTATCTGGTTACGAGCAGTACTTC.

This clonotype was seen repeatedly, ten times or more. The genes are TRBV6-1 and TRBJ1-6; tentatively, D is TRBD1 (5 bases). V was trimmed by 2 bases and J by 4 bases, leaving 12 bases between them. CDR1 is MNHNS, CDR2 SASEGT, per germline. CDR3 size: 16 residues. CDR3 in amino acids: CASSEWGSKYNSPLHF. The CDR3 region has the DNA TGTGCCAGCAGTGAATGGGGGTCAAAATATAATTCACCCCTCCACTTT.

CDR3: CASSSLGGGKTQYF. CDR3 in DNA: TGTGCCAGCAGTTCCCTTGGGGGAGGGAAGACCCAGTACTTC. V and J are TRBV27 and TRBJ2-5; 7 bases agree with TRBD2. V lost 4 bases, J lost 6 bases, and 8 bases stayed unmatched. CDR1 and CDR2 (germline): MNHEY, SMNVEV (reference sequence). This CDR3 region has 14 residues.

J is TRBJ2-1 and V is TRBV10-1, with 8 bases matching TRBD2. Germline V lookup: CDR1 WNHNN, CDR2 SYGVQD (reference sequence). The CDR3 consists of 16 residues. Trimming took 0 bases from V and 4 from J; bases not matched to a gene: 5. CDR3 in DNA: TGCGCCAGCAGTGAGTCGCTAGCGGGCCCATACAATGAGCAGTTCTTC. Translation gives CASSESLAGPYNEQFF.

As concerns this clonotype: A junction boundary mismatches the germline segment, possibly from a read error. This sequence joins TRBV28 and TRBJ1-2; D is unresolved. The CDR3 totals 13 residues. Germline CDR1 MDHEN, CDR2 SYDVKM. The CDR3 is CASSLGGNYCYTF. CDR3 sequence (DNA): TGTGCCAGCAGTTTGGGCGGGAACTATTGCTACACCTTC.

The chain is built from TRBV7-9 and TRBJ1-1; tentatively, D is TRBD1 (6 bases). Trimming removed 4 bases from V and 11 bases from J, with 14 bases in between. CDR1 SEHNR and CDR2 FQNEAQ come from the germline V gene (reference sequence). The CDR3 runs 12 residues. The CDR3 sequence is CASSSRGEGAFF. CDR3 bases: TGTGCCAGCAGCTCCAGGGGAGAAGGTGCTTTCTTT.

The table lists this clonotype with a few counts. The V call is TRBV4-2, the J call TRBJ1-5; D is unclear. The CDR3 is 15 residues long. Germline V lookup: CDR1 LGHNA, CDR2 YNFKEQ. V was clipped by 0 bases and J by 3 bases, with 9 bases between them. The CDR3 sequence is CASSQDLSTNQPQHF. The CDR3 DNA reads TGTGCCAGCAGCCAAGATCTTTCGACCAATCAGCCCCAGCATTTT.

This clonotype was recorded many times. DNA of the CDR3: TGTGCCAGCACGGGTAGCGGGAGTGTCAATGAGCAGTTCTTC. It specifies CASTGSGSVNEQFF. The chain is built from TRBV2 and TRBJ2-1; 9 bases map to TRBD2. The CDR3 is made up of 14 amino acids. Germline V gene lookup returns CDR1 SNHLY and CDR2 FYNNEI. V was clipped by 7 bases and J by 6 bases; unmatched bases: 7.

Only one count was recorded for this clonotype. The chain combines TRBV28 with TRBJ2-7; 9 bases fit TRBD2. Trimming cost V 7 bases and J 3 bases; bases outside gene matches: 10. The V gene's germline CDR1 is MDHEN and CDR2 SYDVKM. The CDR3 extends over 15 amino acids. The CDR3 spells CASKSSGRRDYEQYF. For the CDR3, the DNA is TGTGCCAGCAAGAGTAGCGGGAGAAGGGACTACGAGCAGTACTTC.